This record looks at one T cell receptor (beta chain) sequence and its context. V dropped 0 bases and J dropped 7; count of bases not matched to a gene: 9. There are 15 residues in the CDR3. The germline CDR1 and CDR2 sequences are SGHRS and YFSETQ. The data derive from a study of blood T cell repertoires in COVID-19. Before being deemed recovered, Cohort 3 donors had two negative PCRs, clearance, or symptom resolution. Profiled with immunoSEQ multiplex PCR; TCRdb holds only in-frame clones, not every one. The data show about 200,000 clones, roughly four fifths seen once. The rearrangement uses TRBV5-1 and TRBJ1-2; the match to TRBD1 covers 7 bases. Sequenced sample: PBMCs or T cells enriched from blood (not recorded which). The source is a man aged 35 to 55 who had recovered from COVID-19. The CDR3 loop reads CASSLEFDPGGGYTF. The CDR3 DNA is TGCGCCAGCAGCTTGGAGTTCGACCCAGGGGGTGGCTACACCTTC.